Sequencing of this T cell receptor beta chain was carried out in a study of early T cells in non-severe SARS-CoV-2 infection. Study-wide results and limits: VDJdb matching, biased toward anti-spike CD8 responses, missed private and CD4 specificities.

Unique molecular identifiers were affixed to single, distinct cDNA molecules. TCRdb used MiXCR to reprocess the 5' RACE reads, holding one entry per CDR3 protein. The data contain fewer than 30,000 distinct CDR3 sequences, 3.5% to 4.5% of them singletons. Germline V gives CDR1 LNHDA, CDR2 SQIVND (reference sequence). The V and J ends lost 5 bases and 3 bases, in that order; junction bases with no gene match: 7. This CDR3 region has 15 residues. This clonotype was counted at least ten times. Its antigen remains unidentified. The V call is TRBV19, the J call TRBJ2-3; the match to TRBD2 covers 8 bases. Specimen: whole blood. The receptor's source is an adult who was a healthcare worker with PCR-confirmed SARS-CoV-2 infection or an uninfected control (not recorded which). DNA for the CDR3: TGTGCCAGTAGTGAACCGGGACTAGGAACAGATACGCAGTATTTT. Translated, it gives CASSEPGLGTDTQYF.